The 7 T cell receptor beta chains in this list originate from one sample, sequenced in a study of response to subunit inactivated influenza vaccine. TCRdb re-called the RT-PCR reads with MiXCR, one entry per CDR3 protein. The data hold a few hundred thousand distinct CDR3 sequences, with about 15% observed a single time. The sequencing used PBMCs from blood, collected 11 to 12 days after vaccination. These receptors all come from a man aged 50 or older who received an inactivated influenza vaccine.

The chain combines TRBV11-2 with TRBJ2-7; TRBD2 matches at 8 bases. Trimming took 5 bases from V and 2 from J; bases not matched to a gene: 11. Germline lookup yields CDR1 SGHAT and CDR2 FQNNGV. CDR3 length: 16 residues. This CDR3 is CASSPRWAGGTYEQYF. The CDR3 DNA reads TGTGCCAGCAGCCCGAGGTGGGCGGGGGGAACCTACGAGCAGTACTTC.

This rearrangement joins TRBV13 to TRBJ2-7; D gene uncertain. Germline CDR1 PRHDT, CDR2 FYEKMQ (reference sequence). Between the trimmed V and J ends, which lost 6 bases and 1 base, there was a span of 10 bases. The CDR3 loop spans 13 amino acids. The CDR3 region has the DNA TGTGCCAGCAGGGTACTCGGTTCCTACGAGCAGTACTTC. Translated, it gives CASRVLGSYEQYF.

This clonotype was counted between two and nine times. The rearrangement links TRBV7-6 to TRBJ2-7; D gene uncertain. Trimming took 4 bases from V and 2 from J, leaving 9 bases between them. The length of the CDR3 is 13 residues. Germline CDR1 is SGHVS and CDR2 is FNYEAQ. CDR3 nucleotides: TGTGCCAGCAGCTCCCTAACGACCTACGAGCAGTACTTC. Protein: CASSSLTTYEQYF.

The chain has TRBV7-9 and TRBJ2-1; 11 positions agree with TRBD2. V was clipped by 8 bases and J by 2 bases; unmatched bases: 11. CDR3 length equals 17 residues. Germline V gene data show CDR1 as SEHNR and CDR2 as FQNEAQ (reference sequence). The CDR3 DNA sequence: TGTGCCAGCTCTCCGAGGGGTAGCGGGGGGGCCTACAATGAGCAGTTCTTC. Its protein product is CASSPRGSGGAYNEQFF.

The chain employs TRBV20-1 and TRBJ2-5; TRBD1 matches 8 bases. The CDR3 spans 14 residues. The germline CDR1 and CDR2 sequences are DFQATT and SNEGSKA (reference sequence). With 5 bases clipped from V and 6 bases from J, the junction kept 11 bases outside the gene matches. CDR3 DNA sequence: TGCAGTGCTGGAGGACAGGGTAGGGGCAAGACCCAGTACTTC. Amino acid sequence: CSAGGQGRGKTQYF.

The sample holds a few counts of this clonotype. The rearrangement joins TRBV11-2 to TRBJ2-3; D gene uncertain. Germline-derived CDR1 and CDR2 are SGHAT and FQNNGV. The length of the CDR3 is 16 residues. The germline V and J ends were trimmed by 4 bases and 0 bases, with 14 bases remaining between them. The CDR3 reads CASSSRTQTSTDTQYF. The CDR3 coding sequence is TGTGCCAGCAGCTCCCGGACGCAAACTAGCACAGATACGCAGTATTTT.

The rearrangement uses TRBV5-1 and TRBJ2-3, with 12 bases identical to TRBD2. The CDR3 contains 19 residues. Germline loops: CDR1 SGHRS, CDR2 YFSETQ. V shed 3 bases and J 5 bases; nucleotides not matched to a gene: 16. In nucleotides, the CDR3 is TGCGCCAGCAGCTACGGGACTAGCGGGTGGGGTAGTATTGGAGATACGCAGTATTTT. Its protein is CASSYGTSGWGSIGDTQYF.